This passage covers 20 T cell receptor beta chains from one sample sequenced in a study of T cell clonotyping in hematopoietic cell transplantation. Sequenced by immunoSEQ multiplex PCR; TCRdb stores in-frame clones only, minus some. The sample carries about 76,000 clones, about 95% recorded once. The time point is: recipient sample about 28 days before transplant, after cytoreduction. The sequences come from peripheral blood mononuclear cells, collected before stem cell transplant. Receptor source: a woman aged 45-65 years with acute myeloid leukemia. Some clones in this sample may be carry-over from other donors' samples.

The chain couples TRBV14 to TRBJ2-7, with TRBD2 as a possible D gene (6 bases). Germline V gene data show CDR1 as SGHDN and CDR2 as FVKESK. The germline V and J ends were trimmed by 7 bases and 2 bases, with 15 bases remaining between them. The CDR3 is 14 amino acids. CDR3 sequence reads: CASTPSVGPYEQYF. In DNA form, the CDR3 reads TGTGCCAGCACCCCTAGCGTAGGACCCTACGAGCAGTACTTC.

This sequence joins TRBV28 and TRBJ1-1; possible D gene TRBD1, 5 bases. The CDR3 is 14 residues long. The ends were cut back, 0 bases at V and 7 bases at J, with 12 bases in the middle. Per germline, CDR1 MDHEN and CDR2 SYDVKM. CDR3 sequence reads: CASSLWWGVSEAFF. The CDR3 DNA sequence: TGTGCCAGCAGTTTATGGTGGGGGGTCAGTGAAGCTTTCTTT.

The gene calls are TRBV2 and TRBJ2-7; D gene ambiguous. With 6 bases removed from V and 2 bases from J, the gap between germline ends came to 8 bases. This CDR3 contains 12 residues. Germline V lookup: CDR1 SNHLY, CDR2 FYNNEI. In nucleotides, the CDR3 is TGTGCCAGCAGACAGCTCACCTACGAGCAGTACTTC. Translating gives CASRQLTYEQYF.

As for this clone: One end of the junction varies from germline; a read error may be responsible. The rearrangement uses TRBV7-2 and TRBJ1-5; 10 bases line up with TRBD1. The CDR3 contains 14 residues. Germline assignment: CDR1 SGHTA and CDR2 FQGNSA. The CDR3 sequence is CASSLTGGKQPQHF. DNA of the CDR3: TGTGCCAGCAGCTTGACAGGGGGCAAACAGCCCCAGCATTTT.

In this sample, this clone turned up once. The V and J genes are TRBV5-1 and TRBJ2-7, with D possibly matching TRBD2 (5 bases). The CDR3 contains 15 residues. In germline, CDR1 is SGHRS, CDR2 YFSETQ. V dropped 2 bases and J dropped 0 bases, with 12 bases sitting between them. CDR3 region: CASSFGERPSYEQYF. CDR3 sequence (DNA): TGCGCCAGCAGCTTCGGGGAAAGGCCCTCCTACGAGCAGTACTTC.

The V and J genes are TRBV19 and TRBJ1-5; tentatively, D is TRBD1 (5 bases). The CDR3 is 13 amino acids. From germline, CDR1 is LNHDA and CDR2 SQIVND (reference sequence). V was shortened by 3 bases and J by 5 bases, with 8 bases between the two germline ends. CDR3 residues: CASSIGGDQPQHF. CDR3 nucleotides: TGTGCCAGTAGTATCGGGGGGGATCAGCCCCAGCATTTT. The full variable domain, with the rest looked up from reference TRBV19 and TRBJ1-5, is DGGITQSPKYLFRKEGQNVTLSCEQNLNHDAMYWYRQDPGQGLRLIYYSQIVNDFQKGDIAEGYSVSREKKESFPLTVTSAQKNPTAFYLCASSIGGDQPQHFGDGTRLSIL.

V is TRBV19 and J is TRBJ1-1, with D unresolved. The CDR3 has 14 residues. V gave up 4 bases and J gave up 4 bases, with 13 bases separating them. In germline, CDR1 is LNHDA, CDR2 SQIVND (reference sequence). The CDR3 loop is CASSTFLGITEAFF. In DNA, the CDR3 is TGTGCCAGTAGTACATTCTTGGGGATCACTGAAGCTTTCTTT.

The CDR3 sequence is CASSRTGGWTEAFF. Here the CDR3 DNA reads TGTGCCAGTAGTAGGACAGGGGGTTGGACTGAAGCTTTCTTT. The chain links TRBV19 to TRBJ1-1; 10 nucleotides match TRBD1. Trimming cost V 4 bases and J 5 bases; bases outside gene matches: 4. This CDR3 is 14 amino acids long. The germline V gene encodes CDR1 LNHDA and CDR2 SQIVND (reference sequence).

CDR3 amino acids: CASSSQASGTDTQYF. DNA for the CDR3: TGTGCCAGCAGTTCACAGGCCTCTGGCACAGATACGCAGTATTTT. The J gene is TRBJ2-3, the V gene TRBV7-2, with D possibly TRBD1 on 5 matching bases. Germline-derived CDR1 and CDR2 are SGHTA and FQGNSA. V lost 6 bases and J lost 1, with 14 bases in between. The CDR3 sequence is 15 residues long.

The V call is TRBV6-1, the J call TRBJ1-2; D unclear. Trimming took 0 bases from V and 2 from J, leaving 7 bases between them. The CDR3 runs 14 residues. From germline, CDR1 is MNHNS and CDR2 SASEGT. The CDR3 nucleotides are TGTGCCAGCAGTGAAGCGCGAAGCAACTATGGCTACACCTTC. Encoded protein: CASSEARSNYGYTF.

The chain has TRBV6-6 and TRBJ1-5; the match to TRBD1 covers 8 bases. The V and J ends lost 2 bases and 7 bases, in that order; junction bases with no gene match: 4. Germline-derived CDR1 and CDR2 are MNHNY and SVGAGI (reference sequence). The CDR3 consists of 14 residues. The CDR3 region is CASSYGQGSQPQHF. CDR3 in DNA: TGTGCCAGCAGTTACGGACAGGGAAGCCAGCCCCAGCATTTT.

This clone was seen just once. The J gene is TRBJ1-2, the V gene TRBV6-6; D is undetermined. This CDR3 comprises 13 residues. Germline V gene data show CDR1 as MNHNY and CDR2 as SVGAGI (reference sequence). V lost 5 bases to trimming and J lost 2 bases, with 9 bases between them. CDR3 sequence: CASSKRRNYGYTF. CDR3 in DNA: TGTGCCAGCAGTAAACGGAGAAACTATGGCTACACCTTC.

The chain joins TRBV5-6 to TRBJ1-2, with TRBD1 matching over 8 bases. V trimming: 1 base; J trimming: 5 bases; junction bases outside the gene matches: 4. CDR3 size: 14 residues. Germline CDR1 reads SGHDT; CDR2 reads YYEEEE. CDR3 DNA sequence: TGTGCCAGCAGCTTGCCGGGACAGGAGTATGGCTACACCTTC. It codes for CASSLPGQEYGYTF.

The chain joins TRBV30 to TRBJ1-1, with D possibly matching TRBD1 (6 bases). Germline values: CDR1 GTSNPN, CDR2 SVGIG (reference sequence). V gave up 3 bases and J gave up 1 base, with 15 bases separating them. The CDR3 sequence is 15 residues long. The CDR3 loop is CAWRGRGSGNTEAFF. CDR3 coding DNA: TGTGCCTGGAGGGGCAGGGGATCGGGGAACACTGAAGCTTTCTTT.

This clone was recorded only once. J is TRBJ1-4 and V is TRBV19, with 9 bases that match TRBD1. V was pared by 2 bases and J by 5 bases, with 3 bases of the junction left unmatched. CDR1 and CDR2 from the germline V gene are LNHDA and SQIVND (reference sequence). The CDR3 contains 15 residues. The CDR3 is CASSIPGTGNEKLFF. The CDR3 DNA follows: TGTGCCAGTAGTATACCCGGGACAGGGAATGAAAAACTGTTTTTT.

The chain uses TRBV25-1 and TRBJ2-7; 9 bases agree with TRBD2. The V segment lost 9 bases and the J segment 4 bases; nucleotides outside the gene matches: 7. Germline V gives CDR1 MGHDK, CDR2 SYGVNS. The CDR3 consists of 13 residues. As DNA, the CDR3 is TGTGCCAGTATAGCGGGAGAGGCTTACGAGCAGTACTTC. Amino acid sequence: CASIAGEAYEQYF.

As concerns this clone: Within the sample, other DNA sequences also encode this same CDR3. The V gene is TRBV6-5, the J gene TRBJ1-5, with unresolved D. CDR3 length: 15 amino acids. V was shortened by 0 bases and J by 0 bases, with 6 bases between the two germline ends. Germline V gives CDR1 MNHEY, CDR2 SVGAGI. The CDR3 coding sequence is TGTGCCAGCAGTTACTCGAGGAATAGCAATCAGCCCCAGCATTTT. This codes for CASSYSRNSNQPQHF.

J is TRBJ2-7 and V is TRBV5-4; 7 bases are shared with TRBD1. The germline V gene encodes CDR1 SGHNT and CDR2 YYREEE (reference sequence). V shed 0 bases and J 6 bases; nucleotides not matched to a gene: 12. This CDR3 has 16 amino acids. The CDR3 coding sequence is TGTGCCAGCAGCTTGGCCGGGACAGCTAGCTATTCCGAGCAGTACTTC. It encodes CASSLAGTASYSEQYF.

The V call is TRBV5-4, the J call TRBJ2-7; tentatively, D is TRBD1 or TRBD2 (5 bases each). The CDR3 covers 14 residues. Germline V gene sequence: CDR1 SGHNT, CDR2 YYREEE (reference sequence). V lost 2 bases, J lost 7 bases, and 16 bases lay in between. DNA of the CDR3: TGTGCCAGCAGCTTCGGGACGACAAAAAGGGAGCAGTACTTC. This codes for CASSFGTTKREQYF. Supplemented by reference TRBV5-4 and TRBJ2-7, the full variable domain reads ETGVTQSPTHLIKTRGQQVTLRCSSQSGHNTVSWYQQALGQGPQFIFQYYREEENGRGNFPPRFSGLQFPNYSSELNVNALELDDSALYLCASSFGTTKREQYFGPGTRLTVT.

The chain uses TRBV6-6 and TRBJ2-7; D assignment may be TRBD1 or TRBD2 (5 bases each). Germline assignment: CDR1 MNHNY and CDR2 SVGAGI (reference sequence). Trimming removed 4 bases from V and 6 bases from J, with 22 bases in between. The CDR3 contains 16 residues. Here the CDR3 DNA reads TGTGCCAGCAGTTCACCCGGGGTGGGGGTTACTGGCGAGCAGTACTTC. The encoded protein is CASSSPGVGVTGEQYF.